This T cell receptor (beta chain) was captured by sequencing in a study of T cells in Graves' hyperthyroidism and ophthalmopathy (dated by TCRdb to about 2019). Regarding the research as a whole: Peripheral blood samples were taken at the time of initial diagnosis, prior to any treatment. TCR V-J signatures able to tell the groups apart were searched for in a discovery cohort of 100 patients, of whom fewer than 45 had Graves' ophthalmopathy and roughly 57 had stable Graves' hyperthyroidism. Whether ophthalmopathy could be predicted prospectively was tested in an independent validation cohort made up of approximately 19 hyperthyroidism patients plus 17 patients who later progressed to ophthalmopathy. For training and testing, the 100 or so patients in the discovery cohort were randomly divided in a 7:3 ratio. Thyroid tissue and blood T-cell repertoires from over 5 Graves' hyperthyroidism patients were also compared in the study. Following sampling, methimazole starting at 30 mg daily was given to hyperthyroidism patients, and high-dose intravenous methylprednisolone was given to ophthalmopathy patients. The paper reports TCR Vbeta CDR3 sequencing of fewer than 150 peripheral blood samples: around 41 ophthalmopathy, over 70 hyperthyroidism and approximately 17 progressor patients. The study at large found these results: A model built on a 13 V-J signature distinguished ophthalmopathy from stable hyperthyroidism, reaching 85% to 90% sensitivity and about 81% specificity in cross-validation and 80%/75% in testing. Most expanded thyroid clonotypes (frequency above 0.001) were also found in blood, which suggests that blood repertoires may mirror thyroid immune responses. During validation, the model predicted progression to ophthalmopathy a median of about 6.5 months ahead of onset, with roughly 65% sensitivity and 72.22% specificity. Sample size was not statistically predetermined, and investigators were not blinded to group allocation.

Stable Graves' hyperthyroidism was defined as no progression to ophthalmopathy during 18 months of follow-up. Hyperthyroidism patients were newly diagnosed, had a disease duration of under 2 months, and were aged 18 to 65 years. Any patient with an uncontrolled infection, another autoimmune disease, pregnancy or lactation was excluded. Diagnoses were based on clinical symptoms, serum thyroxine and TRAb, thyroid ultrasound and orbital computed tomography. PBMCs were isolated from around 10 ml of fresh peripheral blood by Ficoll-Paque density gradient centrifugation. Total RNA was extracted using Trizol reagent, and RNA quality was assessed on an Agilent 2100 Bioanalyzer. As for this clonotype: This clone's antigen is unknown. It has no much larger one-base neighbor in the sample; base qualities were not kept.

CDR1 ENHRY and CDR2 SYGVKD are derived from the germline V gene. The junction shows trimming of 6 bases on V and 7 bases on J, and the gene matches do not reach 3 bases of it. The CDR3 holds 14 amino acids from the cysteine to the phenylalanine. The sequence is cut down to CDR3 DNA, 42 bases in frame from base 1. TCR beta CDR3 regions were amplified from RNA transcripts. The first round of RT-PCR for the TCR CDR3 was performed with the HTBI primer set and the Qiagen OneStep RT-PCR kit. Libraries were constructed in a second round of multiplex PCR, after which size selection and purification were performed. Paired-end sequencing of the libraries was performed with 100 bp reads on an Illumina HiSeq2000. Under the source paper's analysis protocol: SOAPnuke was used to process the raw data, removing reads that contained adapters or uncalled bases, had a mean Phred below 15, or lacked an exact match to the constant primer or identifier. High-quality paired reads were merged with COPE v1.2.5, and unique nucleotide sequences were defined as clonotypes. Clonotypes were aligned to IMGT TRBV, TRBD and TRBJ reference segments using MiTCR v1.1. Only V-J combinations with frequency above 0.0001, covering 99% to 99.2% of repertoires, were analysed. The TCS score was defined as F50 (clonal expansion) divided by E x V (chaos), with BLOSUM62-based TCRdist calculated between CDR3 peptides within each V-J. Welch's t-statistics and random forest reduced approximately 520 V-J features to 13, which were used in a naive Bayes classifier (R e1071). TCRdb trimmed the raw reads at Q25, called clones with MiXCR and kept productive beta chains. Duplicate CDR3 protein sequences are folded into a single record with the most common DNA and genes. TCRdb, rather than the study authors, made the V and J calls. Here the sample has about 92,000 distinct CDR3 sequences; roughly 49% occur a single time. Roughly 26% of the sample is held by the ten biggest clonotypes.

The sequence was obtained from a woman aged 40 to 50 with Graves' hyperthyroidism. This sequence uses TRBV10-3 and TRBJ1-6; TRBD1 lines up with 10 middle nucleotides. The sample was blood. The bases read TGTGCCATCAGGCCGGGACAGGGGAATTCACCCCTCCACTTT. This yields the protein CAIRPGQGNSPLHF.